This T cell receptor (beta chain) appears in the sequencing data of a study of human T cells and chemical hapten exposure. Looking at the study overall: Patch tests containing 0.01% DPC, applied to the upper back, were read at 6 days.

This sample's time point: patch test 3, about 24 weeks after DPC sensitization. Treatment denoted: therapeutic diphenylcyclopropenone sensitization with weekly scalp DPC. Germline V CDR1 and CDR2: SGHAT, FQNNGV. This CDR3 comprises 13 residues. V was pared by 2 bases and J by 7 bases, with 9 bases between. TCRdb re-called the RACE reads through MiXCR, storing one row per CDR3 protein. The repertoire holds roughly 62,000 distinct CDR3 sequences, around an eighth seen once, with 2% to 3% in the top ten. This chain joins TRBV11-2 and TRBJ2-1; the D gene is possibly TRBD2 (6 bases). The origin of this receptor is a man between 25 and 39 years old with alopecia areata. Some clones in this sample may be carry-over from other donors' samples. Sequencing was performed on whole blood, taken in connection with sensitization to the hapten diphenylcyclopropenone (DPC). CDR3 DNA sequence: TGTGCCAGCAGCTTAACTAGCCGAAATGAGCAGTTCTTC. This translates into CASSLTSRNEQFF. Combining the CDR3 with reference TRBV11-2 and TRBJ2-1 gives the whole variable domain EAGVAQSPRYKIIEKRQSVAFWCNPISGHATLYWYQQILGQGPKLLIQFQNNGVVDDSQLPKDRFSAERLKGVDSTLKIQPAKLEDSAVYLCASSLTSRNEQFFGPGTRLTVL.